Below are 13 T cell receptor beta chains sequenced from a single sample in a study of shared clonotypes between healthy human individuals. Profiling relied on immunoSEQ multiplex PCR, and the TCRdb table lists in-frame clones only, not all of them. The sample lists approximately 1.9 million clones, roughly 95% seen once, with 1.5% to 2% in the top ten. Terminally differentiated effector memory CD45RA+ cells were left out of the naive CD8 fraction, which was CD45RO-negative and positively selected for CCR7. Sequenced: naive CD8+ T cells from PBMCs. All receptors come from a man in his late teens or twenties in good health. Some clones in this sample may be carry-over from other donors' samples.

CDR3 DNA sequence: TGTGCCAGCAGCTACAGGGGCACCGGGGAGCTGTTTTTT. Residues: CASSYRGTGELFF. The chain is built from TRBV7-7 and TRBJ2-2; 7 bases agree with TRBD1. V trimming: 4 bases; J trimming: 4 bases; junction bases outside the gene matches: 0. Germline V lookup: CDR1 SSHAT, CDR2 FNYEAQ (reference sequence). CDR3 length equals 13 residues.

The CDR3 DNA sequence: TGTGCCAGCAGCCTTAGCGGGAGGGCATCAGATACGCAGTATTTT. It is translated as CASSLSGRASDTQYF. V is TRBV9 and J is TRBJ2-3, with 11 bases fitting TRBD2. Unmatched junction bases numbered 5, after V lost 4 bases and J lost 4 bases. There are 15 residues in the CDR3. The germline gives CDR1 SGDLS, CDR2 YYNGEE. Full variable domain (outside the CDR3, taken from reference TRBV9 and TRBJ2-3): DSGVTQTPKHLITATGQRVTLRCSPRSGDLSVYWYQQSLDQGLQFLIQYYNGEERAKGNILERFSAQQFPDLHSELNLSSLELGDSALYFCASSLSGRASDTQYFGPGTRLTVL.

The chain uses TRBV9 and TRBJ1-2; TRBD1 agrees at 8 bases. This CDR3 has 13 amino acids. The junction had 7 bases not matched to a gene; V was cut back by 6 bases and J by 6 bases. CDR1 and CDR2 from the germline V gene are SGDLS and YYNGEE. Written as DNA, the CDR3 is TGTGCCAGCACCCCCAGCAGGGGGCATGGCTACACCTTC. The encoded protein is CASTPSRGHGYTF.

The V call is TRBV7-8, the J call TRBJ1-5; D unclear. Per germline, CDR1 SGHVS and CDR2 FQNEAQ. V was clipped by 6 bases and J by 0 bases, with 12 bases between them. The CDR3 length is 15 residues. CDR3 sequence reads: CASRETEYSNQPQHF. The CDR3 DNA reads TGTGCCAGCAGAGAGACCGAGTATAGCAATCAGCCCCAGCATTTT. Drawing the rest from reference TRBV7-8 and TRBJ1-5, the complete variable domain is GAGVSQSPRYKVAKRGQDVALRCDPISGHVSLFWYQQALGQGPEFLTYFQNEAQLDKSGLPSDRFFAERPEGSVSTLKIQRTQQEDSAVYLCASRETEYSNQPQHFGDGTRLSIL.

This clone was found once. The rearrangement joins TRBV9 to TRBJ2-1; perhaps TRBD1 as D (7 bases). Per the germline V gene, CDR1 is SGDLS and CDR2 is YYNGEE. V lost 3 bases to trimming and J lost 5 bases, with 15 bases between them. The CDR3 contains 15 residues. The chain's CDR3 is CASSEAGGPNNEQFF. The CDR3 coding sequence is TGTGCCAGCAGCGAAGCAGGGGGGCCTAACAATGAGCAGTTCTTC.

The CDR3 sequence: CASSLSLRVREYNEQFF. CDR3 coding DNA: TGTGCCAGCAGTTTATCGCTAAGAGTCCGAGAGTACAATGAGCAGTTCTTC. The chain carries TRBV27 and TRBJ2-1, with D unresolved. V was cut by 0 bases and J by 4 bases, with 16 bases left in between. Germline CDR1 and CDR2: MNHEY and SMNVEV (reference sequence). The CDR3 is 17 residues long.

The chain carries TRBV9 and TRBJ2-1; the D gene is possibly TRBD1 (5 bases). Trimming removed 9 bases from V and 0 bases from J, with 13 bases in between. CDR1 and CDR2 (germline): SGDLS, YYNGEE. The CDR3 extends over 14 amino acids. The CDR3 DNA follows: TGTGCCACCAAAGGGGTTAACTCCTACAATGAGCAGTTCTTC. Protein sequence: CATKGVNSYNEQFF.

A note on this clone: Other DNA variants within this sample encode the same CDR3. The genes are TRBV27 and TRBJ2-7; D not certain. Looked up from germline, CDR1 is MNHEY and CDR2 is SMNVEV (reference sequence). The CDR3 sequence is 13 residues long. Trimming removed 0 bases from V and 3 bases from J, with 6 bases in between. The CDR3 region is CASSLSAGYEQYF. CDR3 in DNA: TGTGCCAGCAGTTTATCGGCCGGCTACGAGCAGTACTTC.

This rearrangement joins TRBV28 to TRBJ2-7; the D gene is possibly TRBD2 (5 bases). The CDR3 is 15 amino acids. Germline V gives CDR1 MDHEN, CDR2 SYDVKM. Trimming stripped 3 bases from V and 2 bases from J, with 14 bases between. CDR3 residues: CASSFLGDQAYEQYF. DNA of the CDR3: TGTGCCAGCAGTTTTTTGGGAGACCAAGCCTACGAGCAGTACTTC.

The V and J genes are TRBV7-8 and TRBJ2-2, with TRBD2 matching 8 bases. Trimming removed 5 bases from V and 5 bases from J; junction bases left unmatched: 10. This CDR3 is 16 amino acids long. CDR1 and CDR2 from the germline V gene are SGHVS and FQNEAQ. The CDR3 loop reads CASSPTGGPPTGELFF. The DNA of the CDR3 is TGTGCCAGCAGCCCAACGGGAGGGCCCCCAACCGGGGAGCTGTTTTTT.

The rearrangement joins TRBV6-4 to TRBJ1-1, with unresolved D. V lost 3 bases to trimming and J lost 0 bases, with 5 bases between them. This CDR3 has 13 residues. The germline V gene encodes CDR1 MRHNA and CDR2 SNTAGT. The CDR3 bases are TGTGCCAGCAGTGAGACAATGAACACTGAAGCTTTCTTT. Translated: CASSETMNTEAFF.

This clone has only one observation. The gene calls are TRBV7-2 and TRBJ1-1; no firm D call. The V gene's germline CDR1 is SGHTA and CDR2 FQGNSA. V was clipped by 3 bases and J by 11 bases, with 19 bases between them. The CDR3 is 14 amino acids. CDR3 nucleotide sequence: TGTGCCAGCAGCTTCCCCAACGAGGCGGCCGGGGCTTTCTTT. Amino acids: CASSFPNEAAGAFF.

This rearrangement joins TRBV30 to TRBJ1-3; D uncertain. The CDR3 contains 17 residues. V was clipped by 7 bases and J by 9 bases, with 31 bases between them. Per the germline V gene, CDR1 is GTSNPN and CDR2 is SVGIG (reference sequence). The CDR3 region has the DNA TGTGCCTCGTCTAGAGGCAGCCTTATCCTTGCCTCCTCCACCATATATTTT. As protein: CASSRGSLILASSTIYF.